The next 20 T cell receptor beta chains were all read from a single sample in a study of blood T cell repertoires in COVID-19. Using immunoSEQ multiplex PCR, the repertoire was profiled, and TCRdb retains in-frame clones only, with some absent. Here the sample spans a few hundred thousand clones, under 90% being singletons. The sequencing sample was made of PBMCs or T cells enriched from blood (not recorded which). Receptors originate from a woman between 50 and 59 years old who had been exposed to COVID-19.

This clone appeared a few times. This chain joins TRBV4-1 and TRBJ1-5; no clear D gene. The V end lost 8 bases, the J end lost 3 bases, and 14 bases lay between the germline ends. The germline V gene has CDR1 MGHRA and CDR2 YSYEKL. The CDR3 is 14 residues long. The CDR3 spells CASGHPLNNQPQHF. CDR3 DNA: TGCGCCAGCGGGCACCCTCTGAACAATCAGCCCCAGCATTTT.

V and J are TRBV19 and TRBJ2-7; 8 nucleotides match TRBD1. Germline V lookup: CDR1 LNHDA, CDR2 SQIVND (reference sequence). The V segment lost 5 bases and the J segment 5 bases; nucleotides outside the gene matches: 5. This CDR3 spans 13 amino acids. The CDR3 DNA follows: TGTGCCAGTAGTGTACGACAGGGGAACGAGCAGTACTTC. Its protein is CASSVRQGNEQYF.

V is TRBV28 and J is TRBJ1-2; unclear D gene. Trimming stripped 3 bases from V and 6 bases from J, with 8 bases between. In germline, CDR1 is MDHEN, CDR2 SYDVKM. This CDR3 has 12 amino acids. The CDR3 region is CASSLRSHGYTF. In DNA, the CDR3 is TGTGCCAGCAGTTTGCGTAGCCATGGCTACACCTTC.

This clone has a single count. CDR3 in DNA: TGTGCCAGCAGCCCGGGGATCAACACTGAAGCTTTCTTT. This encodes CASSPGINTEAFF. The chain combines TRBV9 with TRBJ1-1; D call uncertain. The CDR3 covers 13 residues. Deletions cut 4 bases from V and 2 bases from J, with 9 bases between. Germline CDR1 SGDLS, CDR2 YYNGEE.

The chain is built from TRBV23-1 and TRBJ1-3; TRBD1 aligns across 7 bases. TRBV23-1 qualifies as an ORF whose function is uncertain. V shed 9 bases and J 0 bases; nucleotides not matched to a gene: 5. This CDR3 is 14 amino acids long. This CDR3 is CARKGDSSGNTIYF. DNA for the CDR3: TGCGCCAGGAAAGGGGACAGCTCTGGAAACACCATATATTTT.

This chain's CDR3 is CASSSFYQETQYF. CDR3 coding DNA: TGTGCCAGCAGTTCCTTTTACCAAGAGACCCAGTACTTC. V is TRBV27 and J is TRBJ2-5; D is uncertain. There are 13 residues in the CDR3. Germline CDR1 MNHEY, CDR2 SMNVEV (reference sequence). The germline V and J ends were trimmed by 4 bases and 0 bases, with 6 bases remaining between them.

The chain is built from TRBV7-2 and TRBJ1-2; 9 bases map to TRBD1. Germline CDR1 SGHTA, CDR2 FQGNSA. V lost 2 bases to trimming and J lost 5 bases; unmatched junction nucleotides: 3. The CDR3 runs to 14 residues. The DNA of the CDR3 is TGTGCCAGCAGCTTAAGGACAGGGGAATATGGCTACACCTTC. Translated, it gives CASSLRTGEYGYTF.

J is TRBJ1-6 and V is TRBV7-2, with D possibly matching TRBD1 (6 bases). The length of the CDR3 is 14 residues. V lost 6 bases and J lost 7, with 13 bases in between. Germline V gene sequence: CDR1 SGHTA, CDR2 FQGNSA. DNA of the CDR3: TGTGCCAGCAGTACAGGGTCTCTGAATTCACCCCTCCACTTT. This codes for CASSTGSLNSPLHF.

The V gene is TRBV4-2, the J gene TRBJ2-7, with 8 positions matching TRBD2. CDR3 length: 13 residues. After removal of 4 bases from V and 3 bases from J, the junction contained 2 bases not matched to a gene. Germline values: CDR1 LGHNA, CDR2 YNFKEQ. The CDR3 DNA reads TGTGCCAGCAGCCCCGGGGGGGGCTACGAGCAGTACTTC. Translating gives CASSPGGGYEQYF.

This sequence joins TRBV29-1 and TRBJ2-3; 12 bases are shared with TRBD2. The trim removed 6 bases at V and 5 bases at J, leaving 3 bases unmatched. The V gene's germline CDR1 is SQVTM and CDR2 ANQGSEA. The CDR3 is 13 amino acids. This CDR3 reads CSVLAGGGDTQYF. The CDR3 DNA reads TGCAGCGTACTAGCGGGGGGAGGAGATACGCAGTATTTT.

This sequence joins TRBV5-1 and TRBJ1-4; 8 nucleotides match TRBD1. Germline V lookup: CDR1 SGHRS, CDR2 YFSETQ. This CDR3 region has 15 residues. V lost 1 base to trimming and J lost 4 bases; unmatched junction nucleotides: 3. The CDR3: CASSLLGQDNEKLFF. DNA of the CDR3: TGCGCCAGCAGCTTGTTGGGACAGGATAATGAAAAACTGTTTTTT.

This clone was counted once. The J gene is TRBJ1-1, the V gene TRBV18, with a possible D match to TRBD1 (5 bases). V was trimmed by 0 bases and J by 11 bases, leaving 13 bases between them. In germline, CDR1 is KGHSH, CDR2 LQKENI. This CDR3 comprises 13 residues. The CDR3 sequence: CASSPPYPGSAFF. Here the CDR3 DNA reads TGTGCCAGCTCACCACCGTACCCAGGGTCGGCTTTCTTT.

The chain employs TRBV19 and TRBJ2-1, with a weak D call TRBD2 (6 bases). Trimming left V 7 bases short and J 9 bases short, with 16 bases between. The length of the CDR3 is 13 residues. CDR1 LNHDA and CDR2 SQIVND come from the germline V gene (reference sequence). The CDR3 reads CASISEGFGEQFF. The CDR3, as DNA: TGTGCCAGTATTTCGGAGGGTTTCGGTGAGCAGTTCTTC.

The V call is TRBV28, the J call TRBJ2-3, with 7 bases matching TRBD1. Losses at the gene ends were 8 bases for V and 4 bases for J; bases not matched to a gene: 9. In germline, CDR1 is MDHEN, CDR2 SYDVKM. The CDR3 consists of 14 residues. CDR3 nucleotides: TGTGCCAGCTACCAGGGACAGCGGCCAGATACGCAGTATTTT. Protein: CASYQGQRPDTQYF.

Only a few counts were recorded for this clone. The rearrangement joins TRBV29-1 to TRBJ1-2, with 7 bases that match TRBD1. Trimming at V came to 4 bases and at J to 6 bases, leaving 17 bases not matched to a gene. The CDR3 runs 16 residues. Germline CDR1 and CDR2: SQVTM and ANQGSEA. CDR3 coding DNA: TGCAGCGTTGGTAACAGGGGATTACGGAGGGGTAATGGCTACACCTTC. Residues: CSVGNRGLRRGNGYTF.

This chain connects TRBV18 to TRBJ1-2, with D perhaps TRBD1 (5 bases). CDR1 is KGHSH and CDR2 is LQKENI in the germline V gene. CDR3 length: 14 residues. Trimming removed 3 bases from V and 6 bases from J, with 14 bases in between. CDR3 loop: CASSPDTPGDGYTF. CDR3 nucleotide sequence: TGTGCCAGCTCACCGGACACCCCTGGTGATGGCTACACCTTC.

The chain joins TRBV30 to TRBJ1-6, with D unresolved. Germline values: CDR1 GTSNPN, CDR2 SVGIG (reference sequence). V lost 1 base and J 6 bases, leaving 10 bases between the germline ends. CDR3 size: 14 residues. CDR3 sequence: CAWSGGFRNSPLHF. In nucleotides, the CDR3 is TGTGCCTGGAGTGGAGGGTTCCGTAATTCACCCCTCCACTTT.

The V and J genes are TRBV19 and TRBJ2-7; D perhaps matches TRBD1 (5 bases). Looked up from germline, CDR1 is LNHDA and CDR2 is SQIVND (reference sequence). The CDR3 is 13 residues long. V was cut by 4 bases and J by 1 base, with 8 bases left in between. The CDR3 here is CASSTRQSYEQYF. CDR3 nucleotide sequence: TGTGCCAGTAGTACGAGACAGTCCTACGAGCAGTACTTC.

This clone was observed a single time. The chain links TRBV19 to TRBJ1-4; D is uncertain. Trimming left V 5 bases short and J 4 bases short, with 11 bases between. The CDR3 spans 14 residues. Germline V gene data show CDR1 as LNHDA and CDR2 as SQIVND (reference sequence). The CDR3 spells CASSPSGYNEKLFF. The DNA for the CDR3 is TGTGCCAGTAGTCCTTCGGGGTATAATGAAAAACTGTTTTTT.

The chain uses TRBV11-2 and TRBJ1-4; maybe TRBD1 (5 bases). The V and J ends lost 6 bases and 8 bases respectively, with 22 bases between them. CDR3 length: 16 amino acids. From germline, CDR1 is SGHAT and CDR2 FQNNGV. CDR3 sequence reads: CASSHDGGAWEEKLFF. CDR3 DNA: TGTGCCAGCAGTCACGACGGAGGGGCTTGGGAGGAAAAACTGTTTTTT.